This T cell receptor (beta chain) was documented in a study of neurological immune-mediated disorders. There are many counts of this clonotype. Each CDR3 protein gets one entry after TCRdb re-called the 5' RACE reads with MiXCR. The table shows under 90,000 distinct CDR3 sequences, with approximately 9.4% occurring only once. Per the germline V gene, CDR1 is SGHTA and CDR2 is FQGNSA. Germline trimming cut 5 bases from V and 5 bases from J; bases unmatched to any gene: 9. The CDR3 is 15 residues long. This TCR derives from a man in his forties or fifties in good health. V usage is TRBV7-2 and J usage is TRBJ2-5; 9 nucleotides align to TRBD1. Material: PBMCs. The DNA for the CDR3 is TGTGCCAGCAGCCTAGGGGGACAGGGCCGGGAGACCCAGTACTTC. It is translated as CASSLGGQGRETQYF.